The rows below give T cell receptor beta chains drawn from one sample of a study of blood T cell repertoires in COVID-19. The assay was immunoSEQ multiplex PCR, and TCRdb's table has in-frame clones only and misses some. Counted here are approximately 11,000 clones, roughly 85% occurring once; the ten biggest clones make up 12%. Sequencing was done on a sample of peripheral blood. The receptors stem from a human donor in a cohort sampled during active COVID-19. The CDR3 runs from the conserved cysteine through the conserved F or W. Expanded clones are given a class, and other clones once, few, many or no size at all.

size	length	J	V	CDR3
.	16	TRBJ1-5	TRBV5-8	CASSLGVGDYNQPQHF
once	15	TRBJ2-2	TRBV7-3	CASSLTVTSAGELFF
few	16	TRBJ2-2	TRBV7-9	CASSQIPGQGSGELFF
once	12	TRBJ1-2	TRBV29-1	CSVTGSNYGYTF
.	16	TRBJ2-3	TRBV27	CASRTTSGRGMNTQYF
.	13	TRBJ1-1	TRBV19	CATLRDRGAEAFF
.	12	TRBJ2-2	TRBV30	CAWSVHNGELFF
.	15	TRBJ2-4	TRBV11-2	CASSKERLAKNIQYF
.	12	TRBJ2-5	TRBV25-1	CASGTPGGTQYF
.	13	TRBJ1-4	TRBV29-1	CSAQGAIGEKLFF
.	20	TRBJ2-1	TRBV4-1	CASSRLPSRGLAGGADEQFF
.	12	TRBJ2-7	TRBV29-1	CSVEYYGGEQYF
.	17	TRBJ2-7	TRBV3-1/TRBV3-2	CASSQRTSGIGAYEQYF
.	15	TRBJ1-2	TRBV2	CASSTWTGREDGYTF
.	15	TRBJ1-5	TRBV19	CASSEGGLSNQPQHF
.	15	TRBJ2-1	TRBV6-5	CASILGSLAGNEQFF
.	14	TRBJ1-5	TRBV19	CASSPQGGNQPQHF
.	14	TRBJ1-3	TRBV11-2	CASSPDRHPGTIYF
.	16	TRBJ1-3	TRBV21-1	CASSAALATTRNTIYF
.	12	TRBJ2-7	TRBV29-1	CSVTLVSYEQYF
.	15	TRBJ1-5	TRBV19	CASSRDMFSNQPQHF
.	15	TRBJ1-2	TRBV14	CASSPQSQSTYGYTF
.	14	TRBJ2-1	TRBV5-1	CASSLDNSYNEQFF
.	15	TRBJ1-5	TRBV7-2	CASSLDWGSGQPQHF
.	13	TRBJ1-2	TRBV29-1	CSAVGQGVRGYTF
.	16	TRBJ2-5	TRBV7-7	CASSPLEAGGGGTQYF
.	15	TRBJ2-7	TRBV6-5	CASKDRGRAPYEQYF
.	14	TRBJ2-7	TRBV5-1	CASSLSTGTLEQYF
.	13	TRBJ1-3	TRBV29-1	CSADGASGNTIYF
once	15	TRBJ2-3	TRBV5-6	CASSLGTGGSDTQYF
.	14	TRBJ2-7	TRBV7-3	CASSSGGRADEQYF
.	16	TRBJ2-5	TRBV4-1	CASSQERRRAQETQYF
once	13	TRBJ2-1	TRBV11-2	CASSAELYNEQFF
.	13	TRBJ1-2	TRBV29-1	CSVDPGTANGYTF
medium-sized	13	TRBJ2-3	TRBV5-1	CASSSGSTDTQYF
.	14	TRBJ1-1	TRBV7-2	CASKITGKNTEAFF
.	13	TRBJ2-1	TRBV19	CASSRQGYNEQFF
.	14	TRBJ1-1	TRBV6-5	CASKKDRANTEAFF
.	16	TRBJ2-7	TRBV7-9	CASSRGGPGGPYEQYF
.	15	TRBJ2-1	TRBV5-1	CASSLIGTSGGEQFF
.	17	TRBJ2-2	TRBV4-1	CASSQDFRRGNTGELFF
.	19	TRBJ2-1	TRBV7-8	CASSPGPGLAGGPIHEQFF
.	17	TRBJ2-3	TRBV3-1/TRBV3-2	CASSQDSSSGTPDTQYF
.	14	TRBJ2-5	TRBV7-9	CASSLLRGWETQYF
.	13	TRBJ1-1	TRBV6-5	CASSKIQNTEAFF
.	15	TRBJ2-7	TRBV30	CAWTIRLAGEHEQYF
.	15	TRBJ1-4	TRBV7-6	CASSPNRASGEKLFF